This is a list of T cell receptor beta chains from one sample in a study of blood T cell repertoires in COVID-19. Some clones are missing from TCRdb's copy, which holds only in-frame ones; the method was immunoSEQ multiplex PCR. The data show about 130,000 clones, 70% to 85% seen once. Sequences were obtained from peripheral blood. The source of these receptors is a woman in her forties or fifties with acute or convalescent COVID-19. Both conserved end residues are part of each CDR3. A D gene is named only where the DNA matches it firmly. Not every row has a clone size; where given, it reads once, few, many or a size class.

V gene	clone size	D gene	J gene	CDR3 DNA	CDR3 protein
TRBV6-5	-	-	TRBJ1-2	TGTGCCAGCAGTCACAACCGAGGGGGGGGCTATGGCTACACCTTC	CASSHNRGGGYGYTF
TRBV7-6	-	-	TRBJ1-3	TGTGCCAGCAGCTTAGAATTGGGGCCACTCTCTGGAAACACCATATATTTT	CASSLELGPLSGNTIYF
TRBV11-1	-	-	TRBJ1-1	TGTGCCAGCAGCTCCCGAGCGGGGGCTAGGGCCCCTGAAGCTTTCTTT	CASSSRAGARAPEAFF
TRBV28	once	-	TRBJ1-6	TGTGCCAGCAGTTTAGGGGGCAACGCCTATAATTCACCCCTCCACTTT	CASSLGGNAYNSPLHF
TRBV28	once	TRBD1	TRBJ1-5	TGTGCCAGCAGATGGGACAGGCTTCAGAATCAGCCCCAGCATTTT	CASRWDRLQNQPQHF
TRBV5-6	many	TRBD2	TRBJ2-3	TGTGCCAGCAGCTTCTCGACTAGCCCCAGCACAGATACGCAGTATTTT	CASSFSTSPSTDTQYF
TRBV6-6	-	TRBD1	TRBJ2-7	TGTGCCAGCAGTTCCCCGGGACAGGGGTTCTACGAGCAGTACTTC	CASSSPGQGFYEQYF
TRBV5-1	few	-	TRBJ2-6	TGCGCCAGCAGCTTGCGACCAGGGTCTGGGGCCAACGTCCTGACTTTC	CASSLRPGSGANVLTF
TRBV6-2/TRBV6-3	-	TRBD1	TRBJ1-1	TGTGCCAGCAGTTACGACTGGGACAGGAACACTGAAGCTTTCTTT	CASSYDWDRNTEAFF
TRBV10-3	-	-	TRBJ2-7	TGTGCCATCAGTGAGTCGGGGCAGACCTACGAGCAGTACTTC	CAISESGQTYEQYF
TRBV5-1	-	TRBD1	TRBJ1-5	TGCGCCAGCAGCCTGACAGGACAGGGTGATCAGCCCCAGCATTTT	CASSLTGQGDQPQHF
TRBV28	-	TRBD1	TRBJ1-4	TGTGCCAGCAGTTTATTGGGCGGGACAGGGCCTGAAAAACTGTTTTTT	CASSLLGGTGPEKLFF
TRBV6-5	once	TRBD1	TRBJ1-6	TGTGCCAGCAGATCCGGGACAGGGATTGAATCACCCCTCCACTTT	CASRSGTGIESPLHF
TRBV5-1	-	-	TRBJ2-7	TGCGCCAGTCACAGGGTTTCCTACGAGCAGTACTTC	CASHRVSYEQYF
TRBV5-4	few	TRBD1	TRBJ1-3	TGTGCCAGCAGCCCCGGGACAGCTCCTCCTGGAAACACCATATATTTT	CASSPGTAPPGNTIYF
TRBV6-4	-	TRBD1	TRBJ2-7	TGTGCCAGCAGTGACAAGGACAGGGGTATGGGACCCTACGAGCAGTACTTC	CASSDKDRGMGPYEQYF
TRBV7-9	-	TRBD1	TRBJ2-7	TGTGCCAGCAGCACGGGACAGGACTACGAGCAGTACTTC	CASSTGQDYEQYF
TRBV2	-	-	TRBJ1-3	TGTGCCAGCCGGGGAACTGGAAACACCATATATTTT	CASRGTGNTIYF
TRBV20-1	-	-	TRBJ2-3	TGCAGTGCGCGACTGGCAGATACGCAGTATTTT	CSARLADTQYF
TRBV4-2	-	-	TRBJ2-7	TGTGCCAGCAGTCAACTACTAGGAGAGGGCGAGCAGTACTTC	CASSQLLGEGEQYF
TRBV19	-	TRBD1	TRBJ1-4	TGTGCCAGTAGCAAGGGGGCACGGGGACCTAATGAAAAACTGTTTTTT	CASSKGARGPNEKLFF
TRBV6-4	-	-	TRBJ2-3	TGTGCCAGCAGTGACTCGAAGGGGGGGCCCACAGATACGCAGTATTTT	CASSDSKGGPTDTQYF
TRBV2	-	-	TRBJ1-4	TGTGCCAGCAGGACCACAGGGCTCTTAAAGGAAAAACTGTTTTTT	CASRTTGLLKEKLFF
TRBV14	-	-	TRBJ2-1	TGTGCCAGCACCAGGACTAAACTAAGCAACTACAATGAGCAGTTCTTC	CASTRTKLSNYNEQFF
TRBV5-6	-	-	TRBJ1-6	TGTGCCAGCAGCTTGTTTGTGGGAGGCGATTCACCCCTCCACTTT	CASSLFVGGDSPLHF
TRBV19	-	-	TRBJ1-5	TGTGCCAGTAGTATAGGAGGTCAGCCCCAGCATTTT	CASSIGGQPQHF
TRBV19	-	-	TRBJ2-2	TGTGCCAGTAGTATCGGGGGTCCCGGGAGAACCGGGGAGCTGTTTTTT	CASSIGGPGRTGELFF
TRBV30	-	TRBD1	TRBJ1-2	TGTGCCTGGGCGACAGGGGACGACTATGGCTACACCTTC	CAWATGDDYGYTF
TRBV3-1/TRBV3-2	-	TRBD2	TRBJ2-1	TGTGCCAGCAGCCCCGGGTTAGCGGGGGGTACTTTTGAGCAGTTCTTC	CASSPGLAGGTFEQFF
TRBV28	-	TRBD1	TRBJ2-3	TGTGCCAGCAGTTCCCCGGGACAGAGCACAGATACGCAGTATTTT	CASSSPGQSTDTQYF
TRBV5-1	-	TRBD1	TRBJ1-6	TGCGCCAGCAGCGCCGGACAGGGAATTGTCTCCTATAATTCACCCCTCCACTTT	CASSAGQGIVSYNSPLHF
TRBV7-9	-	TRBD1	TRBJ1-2	TGTGCCAGCAGCATGGGACAGATCTATGGCTACACCTTC	CASSMGQIYGYTF
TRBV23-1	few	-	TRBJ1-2	TGCGCCAGCGGAAACGGGGGACCAAGTAACTATGGCTACACCTTC	CASGNGGPSNYGYTF
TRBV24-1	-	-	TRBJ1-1	TGTGCCACCAGTGATTCAGTGGACACTGAAGCTTTCTTT	CATSDSVDTEAFF
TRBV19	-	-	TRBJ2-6	TGTGCCAGTAATTCCTGGGGGGCTGGGGCCAACGTCCTGACTTTC	CASNSWGAGANVLTF
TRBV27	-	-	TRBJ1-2	TGTGCCAGCAGTTTACTCGGACAGAGCTACTATGGCTACACCTTC	CASSLLGQSYYGYTF
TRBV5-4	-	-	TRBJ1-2	TGTGCCAGCAGCTTGGGGAGGGCTGATGGCTACACCTTC	CASSLGRADGYTF
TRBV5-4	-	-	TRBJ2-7	TGTGCCAGCAGCCCTAATCGGCGGGGTAGCGAGCAGTACTTC	CASSPNRRGSEQYF
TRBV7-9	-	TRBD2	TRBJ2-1	TGTGCCAGCAGCTTAGCCGCTTGGGAGCGGGGGGACAATGAGCAGTTCTTC	CASSLAAWERGDNEQFF
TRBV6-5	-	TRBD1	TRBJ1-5	TGTGCCAGCCAGTTACAGGGGGGCCACAATCAGCCCCAGCATTTT	CASQLQGGHNQPQHF
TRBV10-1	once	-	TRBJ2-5	TGCGCCAGCAGTGAGTTCCCAGGGAATCAAGAGACCCAGTACTTC	CASSEFPGNQETQYF
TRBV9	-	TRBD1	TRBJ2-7	TGTGCCAGCAGCATCGGACAGGGGACCTACGAGCAGTACTTC	CASSIGQGTYEQYF
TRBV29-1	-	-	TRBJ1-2	TGCAGCGTTGAAGGAGGTGGGCAGACAGGAAACTATGGCTACACCTTC	CSVEGGGQTGNYGYTF
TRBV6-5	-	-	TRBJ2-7	TGTGCCAGCAGCAATTTTCCCGGGACACCCGAGCAGTACTTC	CASSNFPGTPEQYF
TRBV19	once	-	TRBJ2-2	TGTGCCAGTAAAACCAGGGGATCTCTGAACACCGGGGAGCTGTTTTTT	CASKTRGSLNTGELFF
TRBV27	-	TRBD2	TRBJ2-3	TGTGCCAGCAGGGTAGCGGGGGGGTTCTCAGATACGCAGTATTTT	CASRVAGGFSDTQYF
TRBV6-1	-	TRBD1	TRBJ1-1	TGTGCCAGCAGTGATCGACAGGGGGCGTTGGCTTTCTTT	CASSDRQGALAFF
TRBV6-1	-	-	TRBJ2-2	TGTGCCAGCAGTGATTGGCCCGGGGCCGGGGAGCTGTTTTTT	CASSDWPGAGELFF
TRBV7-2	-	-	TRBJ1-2	TGTGCCAGCAGCTTAGACAGAGCTAACTATGGCTACACCTTC	CASSLDRANYGYTF
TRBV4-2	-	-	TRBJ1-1	TGTGCCAGCAGCCAATACGAGAAAACTGAAGCTTTCTTT	CASSQYEKTEAFF
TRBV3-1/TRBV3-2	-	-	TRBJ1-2	TGTGCCAGCAGGGGGGGGTCCTATGGCTACACCTTC	CASRGGSYGYTF
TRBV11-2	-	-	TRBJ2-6	TGTGCCAGCAGCTTAGATTATAGTTCTGGGGCCAACGTCCTGACTTTC	CASSLDYSSGANVLTF
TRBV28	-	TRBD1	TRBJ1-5	TGTGCCGGAAGGACAGGGGTAAGCAATCAGCCCCAGCATTTT	CAGRTGVSNQPQHF
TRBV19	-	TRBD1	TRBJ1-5	TGTGCCAGTACCCCAACAGGGACAGGGGTCCCCTTATATAGCAATCAGCCCCAGCATTTT	CASTPTGTGVPLYSNQPQHF
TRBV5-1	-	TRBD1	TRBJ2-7	TGCGCCAGCAGCTGGGGGACAGGGAATCGCGAGCAGTACTTC	CASSWGTGNREQYF
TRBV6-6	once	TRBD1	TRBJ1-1	TGTGCCAGCAGAAACGGACAGGGGAGGATGGTGACTGAAGCTTTCTTT	CASRNGQGRMVTEAFF
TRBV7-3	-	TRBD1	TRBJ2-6	TGTGCCAGCGGGACAGGATCCTCTGGGGCCAACGTCCTGACTTTC	CASGTGSSGANVLTF
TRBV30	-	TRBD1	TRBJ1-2	TGTGCCTGGAGTTACGACAGGGTCTATGGCTACACCTTC	CAWSYDRVYGYTF